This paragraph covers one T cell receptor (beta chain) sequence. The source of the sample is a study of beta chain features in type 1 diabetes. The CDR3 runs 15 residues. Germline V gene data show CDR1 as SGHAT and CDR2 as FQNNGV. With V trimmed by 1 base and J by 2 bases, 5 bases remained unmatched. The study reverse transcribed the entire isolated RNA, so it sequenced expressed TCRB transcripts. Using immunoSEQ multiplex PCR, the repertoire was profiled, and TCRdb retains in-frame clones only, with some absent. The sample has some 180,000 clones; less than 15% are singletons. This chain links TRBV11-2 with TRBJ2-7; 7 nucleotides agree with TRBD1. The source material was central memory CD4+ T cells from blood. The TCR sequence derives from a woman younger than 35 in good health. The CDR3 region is CASSLAQGQPYEQYF. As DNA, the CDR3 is TGTGCCAGCAGCTTAGCCCAGGGACAGCCCTACGAGCAGTACTTC.